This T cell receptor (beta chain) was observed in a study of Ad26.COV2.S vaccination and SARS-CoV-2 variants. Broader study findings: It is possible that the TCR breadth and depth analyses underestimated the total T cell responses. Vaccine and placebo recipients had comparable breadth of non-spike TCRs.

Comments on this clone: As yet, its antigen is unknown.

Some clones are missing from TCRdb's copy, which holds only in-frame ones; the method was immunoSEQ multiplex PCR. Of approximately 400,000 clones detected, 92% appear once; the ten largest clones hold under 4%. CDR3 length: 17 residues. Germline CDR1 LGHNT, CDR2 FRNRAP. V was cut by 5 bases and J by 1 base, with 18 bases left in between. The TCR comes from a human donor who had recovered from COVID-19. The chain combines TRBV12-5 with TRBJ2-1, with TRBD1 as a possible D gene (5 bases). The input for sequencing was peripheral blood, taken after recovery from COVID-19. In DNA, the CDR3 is TGTGCTAGTGGTGGCCTGACAGAAACTCTTTCCTACAATGAGCAGTTCTTC. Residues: CASGGLTETLSYNEQFF.